This T cell receptor beta chain was identified in a study of human T cells and chemical hapten exposure. Study as a whole: In the sensitization step, 2% DPC was placed on approximately 2 cm by approximately 2 cm of upper inner arm skin. Reading of the patch tests, which applied 0.01% DPC to the upper back, occurred at 6 days.

Broader study findings: Donor immune responses may differ from healthy people's, since all donors had alopecia. TCRs exceeding a frequency of 1 in 1000 stayed unchanged under DPC sensitization.

This clonotype came up many times. Its antigen is unidentified. This CDR3 has 15 amino acids. With 1 base removed from V and 0 bases from J, the gap between germline ends came to 7 bases. Germline CDR1 is SGHVS and CDR2 is FNYEAQ. The sample's time point: patch test 2, 6 weeks after DPC sensitization. The treatment was: therapeutic diphenylcyclopropenone sensitization with weekly scalp DPC. TCRdb called the RACE reads again in MiXCR, with one record for every CDR3 protein. The top ten hold approximately 5% of the sample, which has about 84,000 distinct CDR3 sequences, 8.5% to 12% seen once. The sequence was collected from a woman aged 45-59 years with alopecia areata. Some clones in this sample may be carry-over from other donors' samples. The sample in question was whole blood, obtained in connection with sensitization to the hapten diphenylcyclopropenone (DPC). The gene calls are TRBV7-6 and TRBJ2-4; D is undetermined. CDR3 sequence: CASSLDELAKNIQYF. CDR3 bases: TGTGCCAGCAGCTTAGATGAATTAGCCAAAAACATTCAGTACTTC.